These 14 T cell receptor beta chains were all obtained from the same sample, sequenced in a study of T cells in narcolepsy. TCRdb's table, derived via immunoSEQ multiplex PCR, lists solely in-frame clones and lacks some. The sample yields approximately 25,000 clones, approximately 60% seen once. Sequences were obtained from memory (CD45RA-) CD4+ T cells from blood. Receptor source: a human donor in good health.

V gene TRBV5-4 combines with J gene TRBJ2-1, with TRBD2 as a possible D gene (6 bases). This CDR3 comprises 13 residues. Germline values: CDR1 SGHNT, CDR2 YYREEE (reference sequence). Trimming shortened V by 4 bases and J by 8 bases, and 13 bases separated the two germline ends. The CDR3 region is CASSPNSGDEQFF. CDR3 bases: TGTGCCAGCAGCCCGAACTCGGGGGATGAGCAGTTCTTC.

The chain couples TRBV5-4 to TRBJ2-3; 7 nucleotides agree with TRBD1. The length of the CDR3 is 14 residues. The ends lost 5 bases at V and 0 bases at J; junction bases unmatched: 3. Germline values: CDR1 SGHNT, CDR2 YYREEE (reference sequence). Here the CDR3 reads CASSRQGSTDTQYF. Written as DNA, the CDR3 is TGTGCCAGCAGTCGACAGGGAAGCACAGATACGCAGTATTTT. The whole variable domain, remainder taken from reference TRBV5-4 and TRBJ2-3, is ETGVTQSPTHLIKTRGQQVTLRCSSQSGHNTVSWYQQALGQGPQFIFQYYREEENGRGNFPPRFSGLQFPNYSSELNVNALELDDSALYLCASSRQGSTDTQYFGPGTRLTVL.

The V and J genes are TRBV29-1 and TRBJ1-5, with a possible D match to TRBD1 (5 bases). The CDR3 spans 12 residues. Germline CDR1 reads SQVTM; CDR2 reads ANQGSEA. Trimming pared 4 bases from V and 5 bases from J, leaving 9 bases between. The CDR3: CSVAQGHQPQHF. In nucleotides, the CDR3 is TGCAGCGTTGCTCAGGGCCATCAGCCCCAGCATTTT. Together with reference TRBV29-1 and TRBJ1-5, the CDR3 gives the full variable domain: SAVISQKPSRDICQRGTSLTIQCQVDSQVTMMFWYRQQPGQSLTLIATANQGSEATYESGFVIDKFPISRPNLTFSTLTVSNMSPEDSSIYLCSVAQGHQPQHFGDGTRLSIL.

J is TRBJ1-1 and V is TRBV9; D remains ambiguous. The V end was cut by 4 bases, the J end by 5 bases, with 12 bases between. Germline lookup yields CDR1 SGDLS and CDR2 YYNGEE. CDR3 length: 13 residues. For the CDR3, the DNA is TGTGCCAGCAGCTCCGGGAGCGCTACTGAAGCTTTCTTT. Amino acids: CASSSGSATEAFF. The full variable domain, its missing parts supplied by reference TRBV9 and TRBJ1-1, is DSGVTQTPKHLITATGQRVTLRCSPRSGDLSVYWYQQSLDQGLQFLIQYYNGEERAKGNILERFSAQQFPDLHSELNLSSLELGDSALYFCASSSGSATEAFFGQGTRLTVV.

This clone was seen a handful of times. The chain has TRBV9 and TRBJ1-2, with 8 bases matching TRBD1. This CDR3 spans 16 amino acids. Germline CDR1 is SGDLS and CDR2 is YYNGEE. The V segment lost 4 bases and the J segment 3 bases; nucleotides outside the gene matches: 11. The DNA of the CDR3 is TGTGCCAGCAGCCCCCAGAGCGGGACAGGACACTATGGCTACACCTTC. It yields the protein CASSPQSGTGHYGYTF. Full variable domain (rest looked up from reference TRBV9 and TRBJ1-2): DSGVTQTPKHLITATGQRVTLRCSPRSGDLSVYWYQQSLDQGLQFLIQYYNGEERAKGNILERFSAQQFPDLHSELNLSSLELGDSALYFCASSPQSGTGHYGYTFGSGTRLTVV.

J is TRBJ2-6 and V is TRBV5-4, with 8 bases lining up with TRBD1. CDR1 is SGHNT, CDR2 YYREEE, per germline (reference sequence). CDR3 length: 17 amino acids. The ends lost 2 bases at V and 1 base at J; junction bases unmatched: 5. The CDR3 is CASSFRDRLSGANVLTF. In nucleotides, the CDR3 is TGTGCCAGCAGCTTTAGGGACAGGTTGTCTGGGGCCAACGTCCTGACTTTC.

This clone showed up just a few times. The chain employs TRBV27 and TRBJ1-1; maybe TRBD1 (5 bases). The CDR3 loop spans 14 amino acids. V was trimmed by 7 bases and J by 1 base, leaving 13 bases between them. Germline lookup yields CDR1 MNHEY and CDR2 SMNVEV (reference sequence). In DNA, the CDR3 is TGTGCCAGCAAATTTAGGACACAGAACACTGAAGCTTTCTTT. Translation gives CASKFRTQNTEAFF.

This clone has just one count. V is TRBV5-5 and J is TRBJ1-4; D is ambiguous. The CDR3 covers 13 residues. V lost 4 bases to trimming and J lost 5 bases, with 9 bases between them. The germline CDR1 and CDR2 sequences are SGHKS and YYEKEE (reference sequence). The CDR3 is CASSRSGNEKLFF. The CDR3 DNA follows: TGTGCCAGCAGCAGATCCGGGAATGAAAAACTGTTTTTT.

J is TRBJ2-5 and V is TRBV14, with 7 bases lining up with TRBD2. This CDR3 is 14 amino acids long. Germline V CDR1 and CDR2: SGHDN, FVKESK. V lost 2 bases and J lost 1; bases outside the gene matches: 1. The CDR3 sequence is CASSQRGSQETQYF. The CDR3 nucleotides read TGTGCCAGCAGCCAACGCGGGAGCCAAGAGACCCAGTACTTC.

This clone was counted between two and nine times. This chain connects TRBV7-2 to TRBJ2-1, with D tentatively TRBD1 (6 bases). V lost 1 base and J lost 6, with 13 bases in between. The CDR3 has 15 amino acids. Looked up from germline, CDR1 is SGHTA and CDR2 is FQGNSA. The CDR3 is CASSLVGAGPNEQFF. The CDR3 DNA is TGTGCCAGCAGCTTAGTGGGGGCCGGCCCCAATGAGCAGTTCTTC.

The CDR3 sequence: CASRDPRGETQYF. Written as DNA, the CDR3 is TGTGCCAGCAGGGACCCCCGGGGAGAGACCCAGTACTTC. This rearrangement joins TRBV6-1 to TRBJ2-5; D perhaps matches TRBD2 (5 bases). This CDR3 contains 13 residues. V lost 6 bases and J lost 4, with 12 bases in between. Germline lookup yields CDR1 MNHNS and CDR2 SASEGT.

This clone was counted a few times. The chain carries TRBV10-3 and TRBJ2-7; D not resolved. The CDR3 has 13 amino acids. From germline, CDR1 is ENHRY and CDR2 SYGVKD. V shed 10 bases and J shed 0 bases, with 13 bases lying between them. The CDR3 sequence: CATTMMGSYEQYF. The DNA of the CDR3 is TGTGCCACCACGATGATGGGCTCCTACGAGCAGTACTTC.

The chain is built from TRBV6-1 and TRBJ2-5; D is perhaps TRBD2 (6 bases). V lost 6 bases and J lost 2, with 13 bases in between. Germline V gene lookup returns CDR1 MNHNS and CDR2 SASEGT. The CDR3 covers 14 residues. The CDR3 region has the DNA TGTGCCAGCAGGGAAAGCGGGTCACAAGAGACCCAGTACTTC. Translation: CASRESGSQETQYF.

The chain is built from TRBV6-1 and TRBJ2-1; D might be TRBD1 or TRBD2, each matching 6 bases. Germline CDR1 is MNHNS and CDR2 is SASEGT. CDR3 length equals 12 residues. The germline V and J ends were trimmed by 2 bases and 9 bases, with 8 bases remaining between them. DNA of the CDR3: TGTGCCAGCAGTGAAAGGGGGGTTGAGCAGTTCTTC. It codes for CASSERGVEQFF.